This T cell receptor (beta chain) was sequenced in a study of Tregs in tolerant kidney transplant recipients. Study-level findings and limits: Findings come from small patient numbers and require larger validation. Biological reproducibility was not directly addressed, but technical replication error appeared minimal. Expanding Tregs on activated donor B cells appeared to best identify donor-specific TCRbeta clones.

Sequencing used immunoSEQ multiplex PCR; TCRdb keeps in-frame clones, though not all of them. The sample contains some 110,000 clones, approximately 90% of which appear only once. CD4+CD25+CD127- Tregs, CD4+CD25- non-Tregs, CD4 and CD8 cells were sorted. V gave up 4 bases and J gave up 2 bases, with 11 bases separating them. The CDR3 totals 14 residues. From germline, CDR1 is SGHNT and CDR2 YYREEE (reference sequence). This clone was observed once. Its specificity is not known. The source is a human donor in good health. Sequences were obtained from CD4+ T cells from blood. V gene TRBV5-4 combines with J gene TRBJ2-3; D possibly corresponds to TRBD1 (5 bases). The CDR3: CASSIRGNTDTQYF. CDR3 DNA: TGTGCCAGCAGCATTAGGGGAAACACAGATACGCAGTATTTT.